Below, one T cell receptor (beta chain) is given with its context. Its specificity is unknown. The sample belongs to a study of OX40 agonist ivuxolimab in advanced cancers. TCRdb's copy holds only in-frame clones and misses some; the assay was immunoSEQ multiplex PCR. The sample carries under 35,000 clones, about 90% recorded once. Notes on the study in general: Those patients achieving a partial response at 0.1-3.0 mg/kg showed among the lowest clonal expansion.

CDR3 length equals 14 residues. V lost 7 bases to trimming and J lost 2 bases, with 15 bases between them. Germline loops: CDR1 MDHEN, CDR2 SYDVKM. The sample consisted of CD4+ or CD8+ T cells sorted from blood, taken in a trial of the OX40 agonist ivuxolimab. This TCR was recovered from an adult with an advanced solid tumor such as melanoma, head and neck, liver or kidney cancer. The chain employs TRBV28 and TRBJ2-7, with a weak D call TRBD1 (6 bases). CDR3 nucleotides: TGTGCCAGCAATCAGTCGCAGGGGCCCTACGAGCAGTACTTC. Its translation: CASNQSQGPYEQYF.